One sample yielded the 20 T cell receptor beta chains listed below, sequenced in a study of blood T cell repertoires in COVID-19. Only in-frame clones appear in the TCRdb table, and some are missing; sequencing was by immunoSEQ multiplex PCR. This sample has fewer than 350,000 clones, with 86% found just once. Material: peripheral blood. These receptor sequences come from a woman in her twenties or thirties with COVID-19, enrolled during active disease.

The genes are TRBV5-1 and TRBJ1-2; the match to TRBD1 covers 7 bases. The CDR3 extends over 16 amino acids. Germline lookup yields CDR1 SGHRS and CDR2 YFSETQ. V trimming: 3 bases; J trimming: 7 bases; junction bases outside the gene matches: 15. The CDR3 here is CASSSPSAGGSSGYTF. CDR3 nucleotide sequence: TGCGCCAGCAGCTCGCCGTCGGCAGGGGGTAGTAGTGGCTACACCTTC.

The V gene is TRBV5-6, the J gene TRBJ2-3; D uncertain. CDR1 and CDR2 from the germline V gene are SGHDT and YYEEEE. The CDR3 loop spans 16 amino acids. Trimming took off 4 bases at V and 2 bases at J, with 17 bases between the two ends. Written as DNA, the CDR3 is TGTGCCAGCAGCACGCCCCAATCTAAGCCCACAGATACGCAGTATTTT. It encodes CASSTPQSKPTDTQYF.

The chain has TRBV27 and TRBJ1-1; 8 bases are shared with TRBD1. The CDR3 runs 14 residues. J lost 0 bases, V lost 4 bases, and 1 base had no gene match. Per the germline V gene, CDR1 is MNHEY and CDR2 is SMNVEV (reference sequence). CDR3 sequence: CASSWTGLNTEAFF. DNA for the CDR3: TGTGCCAGCAGTTGGACAGGGCTGAACACTGAAGCTTTCTTT.

As DNA, the CDR3 is TGTGCCAGCAGCTCTTACAGGGGTAGCTACGAGCAGTACTTC. Its translation: CASSSYRGSYEQYF. The genes are TRBV13 and TRBJ2-7; TRBD1 matches at 7 bases. The CDR3 has 14 residues. Germline CDR1 is PRHDT and CDR2 is FYEKMQ (reference sequence). V shed 4 bases, J shed 3 bases, and the junction held 6 bases outside the gene matches.

The chain joins TRBV6-4 to TRBJ1-5; D gene uncertain. The CDR3 covers 14 residues. V was pared by 3 bases and J by 7 bases, with 13 bases between. Germline loops: CDR1 MRHNA, CDR2 SNTAGT. Written as DNA, the CDR3 is TGTGCCAGCAGTGAAATTCCCGTTCGGCAGCCCCAGCATTTT. Translated: CASSEIPVRQPQHF.

J is TRBJ1-5 and V is TRBV27; 10 bases match TRBD1. With 7 bases clipped from V and 7 bases from J, the junction kept 7 bases outside the gene matches. Germline V gene sequence: CDR1 MNHEY, CDR2 SMNVEV (reference sequence). The CDR3 is 14 residues long. The CDR3 reads CASTVPGQGQPQHF. The CDR3 DNA follows: TGTGCCAGCACCGTCCCGGGACAGGGGCAGCCCCAGCATTTT.

This chain joins TRBV3-1 (or the pseudogene TRBV3-2) and TRBJ2-5; a weak D match, TRBD2 (5 bases). The CDR3 consists of 16 residues. V was trimmed by 4 bases and J by 5 bases, leaving 20 bases between them. Looked up from germline, CDR1 is LGHDT and CDR2 is YNNKEL (reference sequence). The CDR3 DNA reads as TGTGCCAGCAGCCCCCGATCTCGGGGTTCTTGGGAGACCCAGTACTTC. This sequence encodes CASSPRSRGSWETQYF.

The chain joins TRBV6-2 or TRBV6-3 to TRBJ1-4; D might be TRBD1 (5 bases). V lost 4 bases and J lost 8, with 23 bases in between. Germline-derived CDR1 and CDR2 are MNHEY and SVGEGT. CDR3 length: 17 amino acids. For the CDR3, the DNA is TGTGCCAGCAGTTCCCGCCTATCTACAGGCCGGCGGGAAAAACTGTTTTTT. The encoded protein is CASSSRLSTGRREKLFF.

Only a few counts were recorded for this clone. The J gene is TRBJ2-7, the V gene TRBV4-1; tentatively, D is TRBD1 (5 bases). CDR1 MGHRA and CDR2 YSYEKL come from the germline V gene. CDR3 length equals 17 residues. V shed 3 bases and J shed 3 bases, with 21 bases lying between them. As DNA, the CDR3 is TGCGCCAGCAGCCAGAAAAGTCTTGGCCAGGGCTTCTACGAGCAGTACTTC. It specifies CASSQKSLGQGFYEQYF.

The chain recombines TRBV18 with TRBJ2-5; TRBD2 aligns across 11 bases. J lost 2 bases, V lost 6 bases, and 8 bases had no gene match. The CDR3 covers 16 residues. Germline CDR1 is KGHSH and CDR2 is LQKENI. This CDR3 is CASSRKTSGVQETQYF. The CDR3 DNA sequence: TGTGCCAGCTCGCGGAAGACTAGCGGGGTACAAGAGACCCAGTACTTC.

The chain employs TRBV4-1 and TRBJ2-3, with a weak D call TRBD2 (6 bases). Per the germline V gene, CDR1 is MGHRA and CDR2 is YSYEKL. The CDR3 covers 15 residues. V was trimmed by 4 bases and J by 1 base, leaving 12 bases between them. The CDR3 region has the DNA TGCGCCAGCAGCCTACGGGGGATGGGCACAGATACGCAGTATTTT. Translated, it gives CASSLRGMGTDTQYF.

The CDR3 here is CATGRRAEGNIQYF. The CDR3 nucleotides read TGTGCCACCGGTAGGAGGGCGGAGGGAAACATTCAGTACTTC. The J gene is TRBJ2-4, the V gene TRBV21-1; TRBD2, the D gene given by the table, was not confirmed from the DNA. TRBV21-1 is noted as a pseudogene. This CDR3 has 14 amino acids.

The genes are TRBV7-6 and TRBJ2-7; 9 positions agree with TRBD1. The CDR3 is made up of 17 amino acids. The germline V gene encodes CDR1 SGHVS and CDR2 FNYEAQ. Trimming removed 4 bases from V and 4 bases from J; junction bases left unmatched: 14. The DNA for the CDR3 is TGTGCCAGCAGCTACAAGCCCGGGACAGGGCTTGGATACGAGCAGTACTTC. It yields the protein CASSYKPGTGLGYEQYF.

V usage is TRBV10-2 and J usage is TRBJ2-5; D not resolved. Germline CDR1 and CDR2: WSHSY and SAAADI. This CDR3 contains 11 residues. V lost 4 bases and J 4 bases, leaving 4 bases between the germline ends. The CDR3 spells CASSVVETQYF. In nucleotides, the CDR3 is TGCGCCAGCAGTGTAGTAGAGACCCAGTACTTC.

This chain links TRBV5-5 with TRBJ2-3, with TRBD2 identical over 11 bases. Germline V CDR1 and CDR2: SGHKS, YYEKEE (reference sequence). V shed 3 bases, J shed 9 bases, and the junction held 9 bases outside the gene matches. CDR3 length equals 15 residues. CDR3 in amino acids: CASSSGTSGPHTQYF. The DNA of the CDR3 is TGTGCCAGCAGCTCTGGGACTAGCGGTCCCCACACGCAGTATTTT.

J is TRBJ2-4 and V is TRBV7-9; 9 nucleotides agree with TRBD2. V was clipped by 10 bases and J by 8 bases; unmatched bases: 9. Looked up from germline, CDR1 is SEHNR and CDR2 is FQNEAQ (reference sequence). This CDR3 comprises 13 residues. CDR3 protein: CATSRGGEDIQYF. The CDR3 nucleotides read TGTGCCACCTCACGCGGGGGGGAGGACATTCAGTACTTC.

This chain uses TRBV7-6 with TRBJ1-6, with TRBD1 matching over 7 bases. Losses at the gene ends were 0 bases for V and 9 bases for J; bases not matched to a gene: 5. CDR3 length equals 15 residues. The germline V gene encodes CDR1 SGHVS and CDR2 FNYEAQ. The CDR3 region is CASSLANRGGSPLHF. CDR3 nucleotides: TGTGCCAGCAGCTTAGCAAACAGGGGCGGTTCACCCCTCCACTTT.

The rearrangement joins TRBV9 to TRBJ1-6; TRBD1 agrees at 10 bases. V shed 2 bases, J shed 10 bases, and the junction held 0 bases outside the gene matches. This CDR3 has 13 residues. Germline loops: CDR1 SGDLS, CDR2 YYNGEE. The CDR3 is CASSVGQGSPLHF. CDR3 nucleotides: TGTGCCAGCAGCGTGGGACAGGGGTCACCCCTCCACTTT.

This clone was observed a handful of times. This sequence joins TRBV7-9 and TRBJ1-6, with 9 bases matching TRBD1. Per germline, CDR1 SEHNR and CDR2 FQNEAQ (reference sequence). The CDR3 runs to 15 residues. The trim removed 4 bases at V and 7 bases at J, leaving 5 bases unmatched. In DNA, the CDR3 is TGTGCCAGCAGCTCGCCGACAGGGGGAAATTCACCCCTCCACTTT. This encodes CASSSPTGGNSPLHF.

V and J are TRBV13 and TRBJ2-1, with 9 bases lining up with TRBD1. CDR1 PRHDT and CDR2 FYEKMQ come from the germline V gene (reference sequence). Trimming at V came to 4 bases and at J to 3 bases, leaving 7 bases not matched to a gene. The CDR3 is 16 amino acids. CDR3 bases: TGTGCCAGCAGCTCCAGGACAGGGGATCTCTACAATGAGCAGTTCTTC. Translated: CASSSRTGDLYNEQFF.